The rows below give T cell receptor beta chains drawn from one sample of a study of PD-1 blockade in classical Hodgkin lymphoma. TCRdb's copy holds only in-frame clones and misses some; the assay was immunoSEQ multiplex PCR. The sample carries around 40,000 clones, 70% to 85% recorded once. Sequencing was performed on peripheral blood mononuclear cells (PBMCs), taken before the fourth cycle of nivolumab. The source of these receptors is a human donor with classical Hodgkin lymphoma. The CDR3 runs from the conserved cysteine through the conserved F or W. The D gene is left open where the match is weak. Size is omitted from some rows. Given values are once, few, many or a class for expanded clones.

V: TRBV27
size: NA
J: TRBJ2-3
D: TRBD2
CDR3: CASALSGTSGVITQYF
DNA: TGTGCCAGCGCTCTCTCCGGGACTAGCGGGGTAATAACGCAGTATTTT

V: TRBV30
size: NA
J: TRBJ1-5
D: NA
CDR3: CAWSQGSNQPQHF
DNA: TGTGCCTGGAGTCAAGGCAGCAATCAGCCCCAGCATTTT

V: TRBV19
size: NA
J: TRBJ1-1
D: NA
CDR3: CASSRGGNTEAFF
DNA: TGTGCCAGTAGTCGTGGAGGGAACACTGAAGCTTTCTTT

V: TRBV30
size: NA
J: TRBJ1-5
D: NA
CDR3: CAWSIGHHSNQPQHF
DNA: TGTGCCTGGAGTATCGGACACCATAGCAATCAGCCCCAGCATTTT

V: TRBV9
size: NA
J: TRBJ2-3
D: NA
CDR3: CASSVRQRTDTQYF
DNA: TGTGCCAGCAGCGTACGGCAGCGCACAGATACGCAGTATTTT

V: TRBV25-1
size: medium-sized
J: TRBJ1-2
D: NA
CDR3: CASSGNRAQANYGYTF
DNA: TGTGCCAGCAGTGGAAACAGAGCCCAAGCTAACTATGGCTACACCTTC

V: TRBV4-3
size: few
J: TRBJ1-6
D: NA
CDR3: CASSRGFNSPLHF
DNA: TGCGCCAGCAGCCGGGGGTTCAATTCACCCCTCCACTTT

V: TRBV5-1
size: NA
J: TRBJ2-1
D: NA
CDR3: CASSAGQYNEQFF
DNA: TGCGCCAGCAGCGCCGGACAATACAATGAGCAGTTCTTC

V: TRBV4-2
size: NA
J: TRBJ2-5
D: NA
CDR3: CASSPSGGGQETQYF
DNA: TGTGCCAGCAGCCCTAGTGGTGGGGGGCAAGAGACCCAGTACTTC

V: TRBV10-1
size: NA
J: TRBJ1-1
D: NA
CDR3: CASSASMNTEAFF
DNA: TGCGCCAGCAGTGCATCCATGAACACTGAAGCTTTCTTT

V: TRBV4-3
size: once
J: TRBJ2-7
D: TRBD1
CDR3: CASSQERDRGNEQYF
DNA: TGCGCCAGCAGCCAAGAGAGGGACAGGGGAAACGAGCAGTACTTC

V: TRBV4-3
size: NA
J: TRBJ2-1
D: NA
CDR3: CASSRTRREQFF
DNA: TGCGCCAGCAGCCGAACACGTCGGGAGCAGTTCTTC

V: TRBV9
size: NA
J: TRBJ2-1
D: TRBD1
CDR3: CASSDTGVGYNEQFF
DNA: TGTGCCAGCAGCGACACAGGGGTGGGGTACAATGAGCAGTTCTTC

V: TRBV6-1
size: few
J: TRBJ1-5
D: NA
CDR3: CASSELENSNQPQHF
DNA: TGTGCCAGCAGTGAATTAGAAAATAGCAATCAGCCCCAGCATTTT

V: TRBV6-1
size: NA
J: TRBJ2-1
D: NA
CDR3: CASKDGSSYNEQFF
DNA: TGTGCCAGCAAGGACGGGAGCTCCTACAATGAGCAGTTCTTC

V: TRBV4-3
size: NA
J: TRBJ1-6
D: NA
CDR3: CASSQSQSPLHF
DNA: TGCGCCAGCAGCCAATCACAATCACCCCTCCACTTT

V: TRBV20-1
size: NA
J: TRBJ2-5
D: NA
CDR3: CSATGRETQYF
DNA: TGCAGTGCTACAGGGAGAGAGACCCAGTACTTC